The present TCR beta chain was sequenced within a study of blood T cell repertoires in COVID-19. Study in general: Samples came from the United States, Italy and Spain, spanning acute and convalescent COVID-19.

The authors' processing: Estimates of nucleated cell counts were drawn from the amplification of reference gene primers. This table comes from immunoSEQ multiplex PCR, and its TCRdb copy is limited to in-frame clones, with some not included. V, J and clone size were drawn from that table, and D and trimming were deduced from the DNA. The sample has around 270,000 clones, 80% to 90% seen once; the top ten hold about 4.2%. This CDR3 spans 15 amino acids. V lost 5 bases to trimming and J lost 3 bases, with 13 bases between them. CDR1 and CDR2 (germline): MDHEN, SYDVKM. This TCR was recovered from a man between 40 and 49 years old with acute or convalescent COVID-19. Sequences were obtained from peripheral blood. The chain joins TRBV28 to TRBJ1-4, with no clear D. The CDR3 DNA reads TGTGCCAGCAGTCCGGGCGGGGTGGCTAATGAAAAACTGTTTTTT. This gives the protein CASSPGGVANEKLFF.